This T cell receptor beta chain was identified during a study of cytomegalovirus exposure and HLA in healthy donors. 60 Vbeta and 13 Jbeta primers were used in PCR. This table comes from immunoSEQ multiplex PCR, and its TCRdb copy is limited to in-frame clones, with some not included. The sample has some 130,000 clones; roughly 72% are singletons. This CDR3 is 13 amino acids long. After removal of 5 bases from V and 4 bases from J, the junction contained 7 bases not matched to a gene. Germline-derived CDR1 and CDR2 are GTSNPN and SVGIG (reference sequence). The source is a woman aged 45-65 years in good health and CMV-seronegative. The chain joins TRBV30 to TRBJ1-2, with 7 bases fitting TRBD1. Sequencing was performed on PBMCs. The CDR3 nucleotides are TGTGCCTGGGGGAGGACAGGTAGCTATGGCTACACCTTC. It is translated as CAWGRTGSYGYTF.